One and the same sample provided the 5 T cell receptor beta chains below, sequenced in a study of blood T cell repertoires in COVID-19. Sequenced by immunoSEQ multiplex PCR; TCRdb stores in-frame clones only, minus some. Here the sample spans roughly 46,000 clones, around 87% being singletons. The sequencing input was peripheral blood. The receptors originated from a human donor in a cohort sampled during active COVID-19.

The V and J genes are TRBV14 and TRBJ2-3; 10 positions agree with TRBD2. Unmatched junction bases numbered 13, after V lost 4 bases and J lost 6 bases. CDR1 is SGHDN, CDR2 FVKESK, per germline. This CDR3 comprises 17 residues. CDR3 DNA: TGTGCCAGCAGCCGACAGAAGCGGGAGGGTCAGGGTGATACGCAGTATTTT. It codes for CASSRQKREGQGDTQYF.

This chain uses TRBV6-5 with TRBJ2-5, with TRBD2 as a possible D gene (5 bases). The CDR3 spans 15 residues. Trimming took off 0 bases at V and 5 bases at J, with 13 bases between the two ends. CDR1 and CDR2 from the germline V gene are MNHEY and SVGAGI. This chain's CDR3 is CASSYSRLRGETQYF. CDR3 sequence (DNA): TGTGCCAGCAGTTACTCGAGGCTGAGAGGGGAGACCCAGTACTTC.

This rearrangement joins TRBV7-9 to TRBJ2-7; perhaps TRBD2 as D (5 bases). The germline CDR1 and CDR2 sequences are SEHNR and FQNEAQ (reference sequence). The CDR3 spans 13 residues. Trimming left V 5 bases short and J 3 bases short, with 11 bases between. Here the CDR3 DNA reads TGTGCCAGCAGCCATCGCGAGGGCTACGAGCAGTACTTC. Translated: CASSHREGYEQYF.

The chain carries TRBV27 and TRBJ2-5; 9 bases are shared with TRBD1. This CDR3 is 15 amino acids long. The trim removed 4 bases at V and 5 bases at J, leaving 8 bases unmatched. From germline, CDR1 is MNHEY and CDR2 SMNVEV (reference sequence). The CDR3: CASSSGQGLGETQYF. The CDR3 DNA reads as TGTGCCAGCAGTTCGGGACAGGGTCTAGGGGAGACCCAGTACTTC.

The genes are TRBV7-6 and TRBJ2-7, with D perhaps matching TRBD1 (5 bases). The V end was cut by 0 bases, the J end by 3 bases, with 15 bases between. Germline assignment: CDR1 SGHVS and CDR2 FNYEAQ. The CDR3 loop spans 16 amino acids. CDR3 loop: CASSLARTSKVYEQYF. The DNA for the CDR3 is TGTGCCAGCAGCTTAGCCAGGACATCCAAGGTCTACGAGCAGTACTTC.